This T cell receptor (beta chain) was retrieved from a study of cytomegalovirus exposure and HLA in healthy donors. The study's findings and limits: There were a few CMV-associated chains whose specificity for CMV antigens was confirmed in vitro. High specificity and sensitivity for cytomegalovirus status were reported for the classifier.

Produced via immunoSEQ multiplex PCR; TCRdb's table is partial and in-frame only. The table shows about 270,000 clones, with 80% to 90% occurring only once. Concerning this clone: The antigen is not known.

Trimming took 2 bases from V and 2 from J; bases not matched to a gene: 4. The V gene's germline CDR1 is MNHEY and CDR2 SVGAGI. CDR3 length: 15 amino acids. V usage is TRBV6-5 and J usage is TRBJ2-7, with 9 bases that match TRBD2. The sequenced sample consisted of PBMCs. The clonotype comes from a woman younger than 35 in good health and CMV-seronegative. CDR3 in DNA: TGTGCCAGCAGTTACACTATAGCGGGAGCCTACGAGCAGTACTTC. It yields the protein CASSYTIAGAYEQYF.